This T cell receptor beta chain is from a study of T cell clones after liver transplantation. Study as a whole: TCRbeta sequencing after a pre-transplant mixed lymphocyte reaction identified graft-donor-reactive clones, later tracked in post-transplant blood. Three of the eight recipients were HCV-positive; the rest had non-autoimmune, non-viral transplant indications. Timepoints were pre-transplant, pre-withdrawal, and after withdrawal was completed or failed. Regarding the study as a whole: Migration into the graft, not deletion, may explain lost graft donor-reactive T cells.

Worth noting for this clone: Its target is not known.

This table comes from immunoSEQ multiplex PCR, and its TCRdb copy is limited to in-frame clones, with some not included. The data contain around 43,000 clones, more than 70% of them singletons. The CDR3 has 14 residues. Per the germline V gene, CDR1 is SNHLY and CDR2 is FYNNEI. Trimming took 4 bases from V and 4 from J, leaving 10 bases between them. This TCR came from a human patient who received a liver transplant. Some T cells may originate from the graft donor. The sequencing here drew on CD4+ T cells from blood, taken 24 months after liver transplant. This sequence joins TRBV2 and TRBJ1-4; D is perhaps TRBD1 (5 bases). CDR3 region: CASSVTGFNEKLFF. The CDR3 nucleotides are TGTGCCAGCAGTGTAACAGGTTTTAATGAAAAACTGTTTTTT.